The present T cell receptor (beta chain) was sequenced within a study of T cell changes during pregnancy in multiple sclerosis. TCRdb keeps only in-frame clones here, not all; method: immunoSEQ multiplex PCR. The sample contains 70,000 or so clones, around 90% of which appear only once. The receptor's source is a female donor with multiple sclerosis, enrolled in a pregnancy study. The specimen was CD4+ T cells from peripheral blood mononuclear cells, collected after pregnancy.

The CDR3 nucleotides read TGTGCCAGCAGCCAAGTCCACAGGGGTGGGGGCCTTGGAAATGAGCAGTTCTTC. Its protein product is CASSQVHRGGGLGNEQFF. This chain uses TRBV4-2 with TRBJ2-1; 7 nucleotides match TRBD1. Germline V CDR1 and CDR2: LGHNA, YNFKEQ. CDR3 size: 18 residues. The V and J ends lost 1 base and 7 bases, in that order; junction bases with no gene match: 16.